These 27 T cell receptor beta chains came from one sample sequenced in a study of Tregs in tolerant kidney transplant recipients. Recipients received nonmyeloablative bone marrow transplants from related graft donors, with transient mixed chimerism. Measured with immunoSEQ multiplex PCR; TCRdb has only the in-frame clones, and not every one. The top ten hold 3.5% to 4% of the sample, which has about 64,000 clones, roughly 86% seen once. The source was CD4+ T cells from blood (PBMCs), collected 6 months after the transplant. The receptors come from a human patient who received a combined kidney and bone marrow transplant. These T cells may partly come from the graft donor.

The rearrangement joins TRBV30 to TRBJ1-1; unclear D gene. CDR1 is GTSNPN, CDR2 SVGIG, per germline (reference sequence). The CDR3 extends over 13 amino acids. Trimming removed 3 bases at V and 6 bases at J, with 14 bases between. Here the CDR3 reads CAWRGTREAEAFF. As DNA, the CDR3 is TGTGCCTGGAGGGGAACCCGGGAGGCTGAAGCTTTCTTT. The entire variable domain, with the rest obtained from reference TRBV30 and TRBJ1-1, is as follows: SQTIHQWPATLVQPVGSPLSLECTVEGTSNPNLYWYRQAAGRGLQLLFYSVGIGQISSEVPQNLSASRPQDRQFILSSKKLLLSDSGFYLCAWRGTREAEAFFGQGTRLTVV.

V is TRBV6-5 and J is TRBJ1-6; D is unclear. V gave up 0 bases and J gave up 12 bases, with 18 bases separating them. The CDR3 has 16 amino acids. Germline lookup yields CDR1 MNHEY and CDR2 SVGAGI. CDR3 nucleotides: TGTGCCAGCAGTTACTCGAGAGGAGCCGAGTATGGACCCCTCCACTTT. Protein: CASSYSRGAEYGPLHF.

This chain joins TRBV11-3 and TRBJ1-1; no firm D call. This CDR3 is built from 13 residues. Per the germline V gene, CDR1 is SGHNT and CDR2 is YENEEA. V dropped 0 bases and J dropped 4 bases, with 6 bases sitting between them. Here the CDR3 reads CASSLESGTEAFF. CDR3 nucleotide sequence: TGTGCCAGCAGCTTAGAAAGCGGCACTGAAGCTTTCTTT.

The chain couples TRBV5-1 to TRBJ2-5; TRBD2 matches at 13 bases. TRBJ2-7 explains the end of the DNA better; the J call may be wrong. Germline CDR1 and CDR2: SGHRS and YFSETQ. CDR3 length: 15 residues. In nucleotides, the CDR3 is TGCGCCAGCAGCCTGACTAGCGGGAGGACCTACGAGCAGTACTTC. Translated: CASSLTSGRTYEQYF.

This chain connects TRBV5-6 to TRBJ2-7; 7 nucleotides match TRBD2. Germline CDR1 reads SGHDT; CDR2 reads YYEEEE. CDR3 length equals 13 residues. Unmatched junction bases numbered 10, after V lost 1 base and J lost 12 bases. CDR3 sequence reads: CASSLLISGMRYF. CDR3 sequence (DNA): TGTGCCAGCAGCTTGCTTATCAGCGGGATGCGGTACTTC. Full variable domain (remainder filled in from reference TRBV5-6 and TRBJ2-7): DAGVTQSPTHLIKTRGQQVTLRCSPKSGHDTVSWYQQALGQGPQFIFQYYEEEERQRGNFPDRFSGHQFPNYSSELNVNALLLGDSALYLCASSLLISGMRYFGPGTRLTVT.

This clone has just one count. The chain recombines TRBV10-3 with TRBJ1-6; D remains ambiguous. V shed 0 bases and J shed 9 bases, with 6 bases lying between them. This CDR3 region has 13 residues. The V gene's germline CDR1 is ENHRY and CDR2 SYGVKD. CDR3 in amino acids: CAISESSLSPLHF. The CDR3 DNA reads TGTGCCATCAGTGAGTCGTCTCTTTCACCCCTCCACTTT.

This clone was found once. CDR3 sequence: CASSPPGKGPSYEQYF. The CDR3 coding sequence is TGTGCCAGCTCACCACCTGGAAAGGGGCCCTCCTACGAGCAGTACTTC. The rearrangement uses TRBV18 and TRBJ2-7, with D possibly TRBD1 on 5 matching bases. Trimming cost V 0 bases and J 0 bases, with 12 bases left between them. CDR3 length: 16 residues. Germline values: CDR1 KGHSH, CDR2 LQKENI.

The chain links TRBV6-4 to TRBJ2-7; 7 bases match TRBD1. This CDR3 has 13 residues. V trimming: 3 bases; J trimming: 6 bases; junction bases outside the gene matches: 5. Germline V gene data show CDR1 as MRHNA and CDR2 as SNTAGT. CDR3 coding DNA: TGTGCCAGCAGTGAAGAGACAGGGTCCGAGCAGTACTTC. It specifies CASSEETGSEQYF.

J is TRBJ1-2 and V is TRBV6-5; D is unclear. Per the germline V gene, CDR1 is MNHEY and CDR2 is SVGAGI. The CDR3 runs 14 residues. Between the trimmed V and J ends, which lost 6 bases and 7 bases, there was a span of 18 bases. CDR3 sequence (DNA): TGTGCCAGCAGCCACCAAGGGAGGTTTGGTGGCTACACCTTC. Translating it yields CASSHQGRFGGYTF.

The sample holds a few counts of this clone. The rearrangement joins TRBV27 to TRBJ1-4; TRBD1 might be the D (5 bases). Germline V gene data show CDR1 as MNHEY and CDR2 as SMNVEV (reference sequence). This CDR3 contains 14 residues. Deletions cut 1 base from V and 8 bases from J, with 11 bases between. The CDR3 protein is CASSLWGSGEKLFF. The CDR3 nucleotides read TGTGCCAGCAGTTTATGGGGCTCCGGGGAAAAACTGTTTTTT.

The chain links TRBV29-1 to TRBJ1-4; D may be TRBD1 (6 bases). There are 15 residues in the CDR3. V lost 5 bases and J 12 bases, leaving 25 bases between the germline ends. Germline V gives CDR1 SQVTM, CDR2 ANQGSEA. CDR3 residues: CSVQGSPTTGLQLFF. CDR3 in DNA: TGCAGCGTTCAGGGAAGCCCCACAACAGGGCTCCAACTGTTTTTT. Variable domain in full (rest from reference TRBV29-1 and TRBJ1-4): SAVISQKPSRDICQRGTSLTIQCQVDSQVTMMFWYRQQPGQSLTLIATANQGSEATYESGFVIDKFPISRPNLTFSTLTVSNMSPEDSSIYLCSVQGSPTTGLQLFFGSGTQLSVL.

The chain carries TRBV6-5 and TRBJ2-2; 7 nucleotides align to TRBD1. The CDR3 is made up of 14 amino acids. Unmatched junction bases numbered 7, after V lost 6 bases and J lost 6 bases. Looked up from germline, CDR1 is MNHEY and CDR2 is SVGAGI. CDR3 sequence reads: CASRVTQGSGELFF. The CDR3 coding sequence is TGTGCCAGCAGAGTAACACAGGGGTCCGGGGAGCTGTTTTTT.

The chain employs TRBV6-6 and TRBJ2-7; 9 nucleotides line up with TRBD1. Germline trimming cut 4 bases from V and 2 bases from J; bases unmatched to any gene: 9. Germline CDR1 reads MNHNY; CDR2 reads SVGAGI (reference sequence). This CDR3 comprises 16 residues. The CDR3 nucleotides are TGTGCCAGCAGTTCCGCCGGGGACAGGGCAGCCTACGAGCAGTACTTC. This encodes CASSSAGDRAAYEQYF.

The chain has TRBV5-1 and TRBJ2-7, with TRBD1 identical over 7 bases. The length of the CDR3 is 16 residues. In germline, CDR1 is SGHRS, CDR2 YFSETQ. J lost 5 bases, V lost 4 bases, and 15 bases had no gene match. The CDR3 loop reads CASSPVGAQGVHEQYF. DNA of the CDR3: TGCGCCAGCAGCCCGGTGGGGGCCCAGGGGGTGCACGAGCAGTACTTC. Using reference TRBV5-1 and TRBJ2-7 for the parts outside the CDR3, the full variable domain is KAGVTQTPRYLIKTRGQQVTLSCSPISGHRSVSWYQQTPGQGLQFLFEYFSETQRNKGNFPGRFSGRQFSNSRSEMNVSTLELGDSALYLCASSPVGAQGVHEQYFGPGTRLTVT.

The rearrangement joins TRBV16 to TRBJ1-3; D not resolved. The V gene lost 6 bases and the J gene lost 0 bases, with 15 bases spanning the gap. This CDR3 is built from 16 residues. Germline-derived CDR1 and CDR2 are KGHSY and FQNENV. This chain's CDR3 is CASRPVSGSSGNTIYF. The CDR3 nucleotides read TGTGCCAGCAGACCAGTGTCTGGGAGCTCTGGAAACACCATATATTTT. The full variable domain, completed using reference TRBV16 and TRBJ1-3, is GEEVAQTPKHLVRGEGQKAKLYCAPIKGHSYVFWYQQVLKNEFKFLISFQNENVFDETGMPKERFSAKCLPNSPCSLEIQATKLEDSAVYFCASRPVSGSSGNTIYFGEGSWLTVV.

The chain uses TRBV29-1 and TRBJ2-1, with TRBD2 as a possible D gene (5 bases). Germline values: CDR1 SQVTM, CDR2 ANQGSEA. This CDR3 spans 13 amino acids. Trimming shortened V by 2 bases and J by 1 base, and 6 bases separated the two germline ends. The CDR3 DNA reads TGCAGCGTTGAACGGGGATCCTACAATGAGCAGTTCTTC. Its translation is CSVERGSYNEQFF.

This clone was found once. V is TRBV5-6 and J is TRBJ1-1, with TRBD1 as a possible D gene (6 bases). Germline loops: CDR1 SGHDT, CDR2 YYEEEE. This CDR3 is 13 amino acids long. The V end was cut by 4 bases, the J end by 5 bases, with 12 bases between. In nucleotides, the CDR3 is TGTGCCAGCAGCGGAGAGGGGGGGACTGAAGCTTTCTTT. As protein: CASSGEGGTEAFF.

The rearrangement joins TRBV7-2 to TRBJ1-2, with D uncertain. The CDR3 is made up of 14 amino acids. Trimming pared 5 bases from V and 4 bases from J, leaving 14 bases between. Per germline, CDR1 SGHTA and CDR2 FQGNSA. CDR3 DNA: TGTGCCAGCAGCATCCCCGAGCTCCTCTATGGCTACACCTTC. As protein: CASSIPELLYGYTF.

V usage is TRBV14 and J usage is TRBJ1-5; possible D gene TRBD1, 6 bases. The CDR3 runs 12 residues. Germline V gene data show CDR1 as SGHDN and CDR2 as FVKESK. V shed 4 bases and J shed 5 bases, with 6 bases lying between them. The CDR3 sequence is CASSRTDQPQHF. The DNA for the CDR3 is TGTGCCAGCAGCCGGACAGATCAGCCCCAGCATTTT.

A remark on this clone: Relative to the germline gene, one junction end is altered; a read error may explain this. The rearrangement joins TRBV5-1 to TRBJ1-6, with D hard to call. The CDR3 loop spans 14 amino acids. Germline CDR1 and CDR2: SGHRS and YFSETQ. CDR3 in DNA: TGCGCCAGCAGCTTGCACGCCTATAATTCCCCCCTCCACTTT. It encodes CASSLHAYNSPLHF.

The chain has TRBV11-2 and TRBJ1-6; tentative D call: TRBD1 (5 bases). CDR3 length equals 12 residues. Germline loops: CDR1 SGHAT, CDR2 FQNNGV. Between the trimmed V and J ends, which lost 4 bases and 11 bases, there was a span of 9 bases. The DNA for the CDR3 is TGTGCCAGCAGCTCCCCGGGGGCACCCCTCCACTTT. As protein: CASSSPGAPLHF.

In its sample, this clone ranks as medium-sized. This chain joins TRBV19 and TRBJ1-2, with TRBD1 matching over 8 bases. Germline V gene data show CDR1 as LNHDA and CDR2 as SQIVND (reference sequence). CDR3 length equals 15 residues. V lost 5 bases and J lost 5; bases outside the gene matches: 10. CDR3 nucleotides: TGTGCCAGTAGTCTAACCGGACAGGGAGGATATGGCTACACCTTC. It encodes CASSLTGQGGYGYTF.

The CDR3 here is CASSIVAGLSYNEQFF. The CDR3 DNA reads TGTGCCAGTAGTATAGTGGCGGGTCTCTCCTACAATGAGCAGTTCTTC. J is TRBJ2-1 and V is TRBV19; perhaps TRBD2 as D (5 bases). The germline V gene encodes CDR1 LNHDA and CDR2 SQIVND (reference sequence). V was clipped by 1 base and J by 0 bases, with 10 bases between them. The CDR3 is made up of 16 amino acids.

The rearrangement uses TRBV6-6 and TRBJ2-7; a possible D gene is TRBD2 (6 bases). Trimming pared 6 bases from V and 1 base from J, leaving 13 bases between. Looked up from germline, CDR1 is MNHNY and CDR2 is SVGAGI (reference sequence). The CDR3 is made up of 14 amino acids. The CDR3 region is CASRAGLLSYEQYF. The CDR3 DNA follows: TGTGCCAGCAGGGCGGGACTTTTATCCTACGAGCAGTACTTC.

In the case of this clone: Other DNA sequences in this specimen translate into the identical CDR3. The chain joins TRBV7-8 to TRBJ2-7; 11 bases agree with TRBD1. V shed 3 bases and J 7 bases; nucleotides not matched to a gene: 2. The CDR3 extends over 13 amino acids. The V gene's germline CDR1 is SGHVS and CDR2 FQNEAQ. CDR3 in amino acids: CASSFGTGGEQYF. CDR3 in DNA: TGTGCCAGCAGCTTTGGGACAGGGGGTGAGCAGTACTTC.

The chain's CDR3 is CASSLTGGNTGELFF. The CDR3 coding sequence is TGTGCCAGCAGCTTAACTGGCGGGAACACCGGGGAGCTGTTTTTT. The rearrangement uses TRBV7-3 and TRBJ2-2; D uncertain. CDR1 is SGHTA, CDR2 FQGTGA, per germline. The V end was cut by 0 bases, the J end by 1 base, with 6 bases between. The CDR3 totals 15 residues.

This chain connects TRBV7-2 to TRBJ2-1, with 14 bases aligning to TRBD2. This CDR3 is built from 17 residues. Trimming removed 1 base from V and 2 bases from J; junction bases left unmatched: 1. Germline CDR1 SGHTA, CDR2 FQGNSA. In nucleotides, the CDR3 is TGTGCCAGCAGCTTAGGACTAGCGGGAGGGCCCTACAATGAGCAGTTCTTC. Translation: CASSLGLAGGPYNEQFF.